The rows below give T cell receptor beta chains drawn from one sample of a study of PD-L1 blockade in urothelial cancer. Libraries were prepared by immunoSEQ multiplex PCR; TCRdb keeps only in-frame clonotypes and omits some of them. The sample holds more than 85,000 clones, around 93% seen once. Specimen: PBMCs, collected around atezolizumab (anti-PD-L1) treatment. The receptors stem from an elderly woman with urothelial cancer. Both conserved end residues are part of each CDR3. The D gene is left open where the match is weak. A clone size is listed for some rows: how often the clone was seen (once, few, many), or a class if it is expanded.

CASNPGQGNYGYTF,TGTGCCAGCAATCCGGGACAGGGAAATTATGGCTACACCTTC,NA,TRBD1,TRBJ1-2,TRBV28
CASSEGRAEGYTF,TGTGCCAGCAGTGAGGGCAGGGCGGAGGGCTACACCTTC,NA,NA,TRBJ1-2,TRBV6-1
CASSPDTGWNTEAFF,TGTGCCAGTAGTCCGGACACCGGGTGGAACACTGAAGCTTTCTTT,NA,NA,TRBJ1-1,TRBV19
CASSGGLAGVNEQFF,TGCGCCAGCAGCGGGGGACTAGCGGGAGTTAATGAGCAGTTCTTC,NA,TRBD2,TRBJ2-1,TRBV5-1
CASSYGAGDPYEQYF,TGTGCCAGCAGTTACGGAGCAGGGGACCCCTACGAGCAGTACTTC,once,NA,TRBJ2-7,TRBV6-6
CASSLPSGFSNQPQHF,TGTGCCAGCAGTCTGCCCTCAGGGTTCAGCAATCAGCCCCAGCATTTT,NA,NA,TRBJ1-5,TRBV28
CASSPQPSGAYEQYF,TGTGCCAGCTCACCACAGCCTAGCGGGGCGTACGAGCAGTACTTC,NA,TRBD2,TRBJ2-7,TRBV18
CASSLGTGALSYTF,TGTGCCAGCAGCTTGGGGACAGGGGCCCTTAGCTACACCTTC,NA,TRBD1,TRBJ1-2,TRBV5-4
CASSLSGTGLGTEAFF,TGTGCCAGCAGTCTCTCCGGGACAGGGTTAGGGACTGAAGCTTTCTTT,few,TRBD1,TRBJ1-1,TRBV27
CASMTGQGGNQPQHF,TGTGCCAGCATGACCGGACAGGGGGGCAATCAGCCCCAGCATTTT,NA,TRBD1,TRBJ1-5,TRBV6-1
CASSDKGLPGNTIYF,TGTGCCAGCAGTGATAAGGGGCTTCCTGGAAACACCATATATTTT,NA,NA,TRBJ1-3,TRBV25-1